The 27 T cell receptor beta chains below all came from one sample that was sequenced in a study of cytomegalovirus exposure and HLA in healthy donors. Both 60 Vbeta primers and 13 Jbeta primers went into the PCR. Method: immunoSEQ multiplex PCR; TCRdb's copy keeps in-frame clones and lacks some. The sample yields roughly 120,000 clones, less than 85% seen once. Sequences were obtained from PBMCs. Receptors originate from a woman aged 35 to 49 in good health and CMV-seronegative.

The CDR3 region has the DNA TGCGCCAGCAGCCAAGAGAAGCGGGAGGGTGACGAGCAGTACTTC. Encoded protein: CASSQEKREGDEQYF. This rearrangement joins TRBV4-3 to TRBJ2-7; 10 bases are shared with TRBD2. V shed 0 bases and J 5 bases; nucleotides not matched to a gene: 4. The length of the CDR3 is 15 residues. Germline V gives CDR1 LGHNA, CDR2 YSLEER.

The chain joins TRBV5-1 to TRBJ1-1, with no clear D. The germline V and J ends were trimmed by 2 bases and 5 bases, with 10 bases remaining between them. The CDR3 covers 13 residues. Looked up from germline, CDR1 is SGHRS and CDR2 is YFSETQ. CDR3 DNA sequence: TGCGCCAGCAGCTTCGGTAGAGCAACTGAAGCTTTCTTT. Protein product: CASSFGRATEAFF. The full variable domain, with the rest looked up from reference TRBV5-1 and TRBJ1-1, is KAGVTQTPRYLIKTRGQQVTLSCSPISGHRSVSWYQQTPGQGLQFLFEYFSETQRNKGNFPGRFSGRQFSNSRSEMNVSTLELGDSALYLCASSFGRATEAFFGQGTRLTVV.

V and J are TRBV7-2 and TRBJ2-7; 11 nucleotides agree with TRBD2. The length of the CDR3 is 16 residues. From germline, CDR1 is SGHTA and CDR2 FQGNSA. The J segment lost 2 bases and the V segment lost 1 base, leaving 4 bases of the junction unmatched. The CDR3 region has the DNA TGTGCCAGCAGCTTAGAGGGGACTAGCGGTGCCTACGAGCAGTACTTC. Translated, it gives CASSLEGTSGAYEQYF.

This chain connects TRBV9 to TRBJ2-7, with a possible D match to TRBD1 (6 bases). The CDR3 is 15 amino acids. The germline CDR1 and CDR2 sequences are SGDLS and YYNGEE. V was pared by 0 bases and J by 2 bases, with 12 bases between. The CDR3 loop reads CASSVGEDRAYEQYF. CDR3 nucleotide sequence: TGTGCCAGCAGCGTAGGAGAGGACAGAGCCTACGAGCAGTACTTC. The variable domain in full, with the rest retrieved from reference TRBV9 and TRBJ2-7, is DSGVTQTPKHLITATGQRVTLRCSPRSGDLSVYWYQQSLDQGLQFLIQYYNGEERAKGNILERFSAQQFPDLHSELNLSSLELGDSALYFCASSVGEDRAYEQYFGPGTRLTVT.

The chain is built from TRBV11-2 and TRBJ2-2; D is possibly TRBD2 (5 bases). Per germline, CDR1 SGHAT and CDR2 FQNNGV. V was cut by 4 bases and J by 3 bases, with 12 bases left in between. This CDR3 has 15 amino acids. The CDR3 reads CASSYFSGDTGELFF. The CDR3 coding sequence is TGTGCCAGCAGCTACTTCTCCGGGGACACCGGGGAGCTGTTTTTT. The variable domain in full, completed from reference TRBV11-2 and TRBJ2-2, reads EAGVAQSPRYKIIEKRQSVAFWCNPISGHATLYWYQQILGQGPKLLIQFQNNGVVDDSQLPKDRFSAERLKGVDSTLKIQPAKLEDSAVYLCASSYFSGDTGELFFGEGSRLTVL.

This clone came up a few times. The rearrangement joins TRBV5-1 to TRBJ2-3, with 14 bases lining up with TRBD2. Germline loops: CDR1 SGHRS, CDR2 YFSETQ. V lost 1 base, J lost 4 bases, and 5 bases stayed unmatched. CDR3 length: 17 amino acids. CDR3 in DNA: TGCGCCAGCAGCTTGTTAGGACTAGCGGGAGGTTCAGATACGCAGTATTTT. Translated, it gives CASSLLGLAGGSDTQYF.

The chain carries TRBV6-5 and TRBJ2-5; a weak D match, TRBD2 (7 bases). CDR3 size: 12 residues. Germline V CDR1 and CDR2: MNHEY, SVGAGI. Trimming took 8 bases from V and 4 from J, leaving 11 bases between them. The CDR3 DNA reads TGTGCCAGCCGAGGGGGGGGAGAGACCCAGTACTTC. Its protein product is CASRGGGETQYF.

This clone has just a few counts. The chain combines TRBV5-1 with TRBJ1-2, with 7 bases identical to TRBD1. CDR1 and CDR2 from the germline V gene are SGHRS and YFSETQ. CDR3 length: 13 residues. V was pared by 2 bases and J by 8 bases, with 6 bases of the junction left unmatched. CDR3 protein: CASSFTGEEGYTF. The CDR3 DNA follows: TGCGCCAGCAGCTTCACAGGGGAAGAAGGCTACACCTTC. Looking up the rest from reference TRBV5-1 and TRBJ1-2 gives the full variable domain: KAGVTQTPRYLIKTRGQQVTLSCSPISGHRSVSWYQQTPGQGLQFLFEYFSETQRNKGNFPGRFSGRQFSNSRSEMNVSTLELGDSALYLCASSFTGEEGYTFGSGTRLTVV.

In its sample, this clone was seen once. The chain links TRBV7-9 to TRBJ2-1; TRBD2 matches 15 bases. The CDR3 sequence is 18 residues long. J was trimmed by 4 bases and V by 5 bases; bases with no gene match: 9. Germline values: CDR1 SEHNR, CDR2 FQNEAQ (reference sequence). The chain's CDR3 is CASSAGTSGGRTYNEQFF. The CDR3 DNA follows: TGTGCCAGCAGCGCCGGGACTAGCGGGGGGAGAACATACAATGAGCAGTTCTTC. Full variable domain (remainder filled in from reference TRBV7-9 and TRBJ2-1): DTGVSQNPRHKITKRGQNVTFRCDPISEHNRLYWYRQTLGQGPEFLTYFQNEAQLEKSRLLSDRFSAERPKGSFSTLEIQRTEQGDSAMYLCASSAGTSGGRTYNEQFFGPGTRLTVL.

The gene calls are TRBV7-3 and TRBJ2-1; TRBD2 aligns across 8 bases. This CDR3 region has 17 residues. After removal of 5 bases from V and 5 bases from J, the junction contained 14 bases not matched to a gene. The germline V gene has CDR1 SGHTA and CDR2 FQGTGA. The CDR3 sequence: CASSATRGGQTDNEQFF. The DNA of the CDR3 is TGTGCCAGCAGCGCAACACGGGGGGGCCAGACTGACAATGAGCAGTTCTTC. Using reference TRBV7-3 and TRBJ2-1 for the parts outside the CDR3, the full variable domain is GAGVSQTPSNKVTEKGKYVELRCDPISGHTALYWYRQSLGQGPEFLIYFQGTGAADDSGLPNDRFFAVRPEGSVSTLKIQRTERGDSAVYLCASSATRGGQTDNEQFFGPGTRLTVL.

The V and J genes are TRBV5-4 and TRBJ2-3, with D maybe TRBD2 (6 bases). CDR3 length equals 15 residues. CDR1 SGHNT and CDR2 YYREEE come from the germline V gene (reference sequence). V was pared by 5 bases and J by 5 bases, with 18 bases between. The CDR3 here is CASSLRDWGKDTQYF. The CDR3 coding sequence is TGTGCCAGCAGTCTCCGGGACTGGGGTAAAGATACGCAGTATTTT.

The sample holds a few counts of this clone. J is TRBJ2-3 and V is TRBV7-3; 11 nucleotides line up with TRBD2. The CDR3 extends over 19 amino acids. V gave up 2 bases and J gave up 5 bases; unmatched junction bases: 15. CDR1 is SGHTA and CDR2 is FQGTGA in the germline V gene. The CDR3 DNA follows: TGTGCCAGCAGCTTATACCCCCCGTATAGCGGGGGGGCAATAGATACGCAGTATTTT. Residues: CASSLYPPYSGGAIDTQYF.

This CDR3 is CASSVGDSGSNQPQHF. CDR3 nucleotide sequence: TGTGCCAGCAGCGTGGGAGATTCGGGTAGCAATCAGCCCCAGCATTTT. The rearrangement uses TRBV9 and TRBJ1-5; D unresolved. The ends were cut back, 2 bases at V and 0 bases at J, with 12 bases in the middle. Germline loops: CDR1 SGDLS, CDR2 YYNGEE. The CDR3 loop spans 16 amino acids.

This clone was detected a few times. The J gene is TRBJ1-2, the V gene TRBV10-3; 10 bases fit TRBD1. V was clipped by 3 bases and J by 8 bases; unmatched bases: 9. Germline V lookup: CDR1 ENHRY, CDR2 SYGVKD. This CDR3 has 15 residues. Here the CDR3 reads CAISEADRGVRGYTF. CDR3 bases: TGTGCCATCAGTGAAGCGGACAGGGGGGTAAGGGGCTACACCTTC.

V usage is TRBV6-5 and J usage is TRBJ1-5; D is ambiguous. Germline CDR1 and CDR2: MNHEY and SVGAGI. The CDR3 covers 16 residues. Trimming removed 4 bases from V and 7 bases from J, with 20 bases in between. CDR3 in DNA: TGTGCCAGCAGTTCCCCCAACAGTATTCCTCCCCAGCCCCAGCATTTT. Amino acids: CASSSPNSIPPQPQHF.

The table lists this clone with a count of one. The chain joins TRBV11-2 to TRBJ2-7; TRBD2 agrees at 7 bases. V lost 5 bases, J lost 0 bases, and 10 bases stayed unmatched. The CDR3 totals 16 residues. In germline, CDR1 is SGHAT, CDR2 FQNNGV. For the CDR3, the DNA is TGTGCCAGCAGCCCTTTTGCGGGAGTAGGCTCCTACGAGCAGTACTTC. Translated, it gives CASSPFAGVGSYEQYF. Variable domain in full (rest from reference TRBV11-2 and TRBJ2-7): EAGVAQSPRYKIIEKRQSVAFWCNPISGHATLYWYQQILGQGPKLLIQFQNNGVVDDSQLPKDRFSAERLKGVDSTLKIQPAKLEDSAVYLCASSPFAGVGSYEQYFGPGTRLTVT.

The chain recombines TRBV7-9 with TRBJ2-7, with 7 positions matching TRBD1. The ends lost 3 bases at V and 5 bases at J; junction bases unmatched: 7. The germline gives CDR1 SEHNR, CDR2 FQNEAQ (reference sequence). There are 14 residues in the CDR3. This chain's CDR3 is CASSFTHRGDEQYF. The CDR3 coding sequence is TGTGCCAGCAGCTTTACGCACAGGGGTGACGAGCAGTACTTC.

V is TRBV11-3 and J is TRBJ2-1; D may be TRBD2 (5 bases). Trimming cost V 5 bases and J 8 bases, with 7 bases left between them. This CDR3 is 11 amino acids long. Germline CDR1 is SGHNT and CDR2 is YENEEA. DNA for the CDR3: TGTGCCAGCAGCATCGGGGATGAGCAGTTCTTC. The encoded protein is CASSIGDEQFF.

In this sample, this clone turned up a few times. The chain links TRBV7-2 to TRBJ1-2, with a possible D match to TRBD1 (6 bases). The CDR3 length is 13 residues. The germline CDR1 and CDR2 sequences are SGHTA and FQGNSA. V lost 5 bases to trimming and J lost 6 bases, with 13 bases between them. As DNA, the CDR3 is TGTGCCAGCAGCCCGAGGGGGGGGGATGGCTACACCTTC. This translates into CASSPRGGDGYTF.

This clone appeared once. The chain has TRBV25-1 and TRBJ2-7; TRBD1 might be the D (6 bases). CDR3 length: 14 amino acids. Germline CDR1 and CDR2: MGHDK and SYGVNS. The V end lost 4 bases, the J end lost 9 bases, and 19 bases lay between the germline ends. CDR3 residues: CASSAGQAPFGQYF. The CDR3 DNA follows: TGTGCCAGCAGTGCGGGACAAGCCCCCTTTGGGCAGTACTTC.

This chain connects TRBV19 to TRBJ2-5; D perhaps matches TRBD1 (5 bases). Trimming took 5 bases from V and 1 from J, leaving 17 bases between them. CDR3 length: 16 residues. Germline CDR1 and CDR2: LNHDA and SQIVND (reference sequence). CDR3 protein: CASSVSHRRRQETQYF. The CDR3 region has the DNA TGTGCCAGTAGTGTGTCCCACAGGCGCCGCCAAGAGACCCAGTACTTC.

V is TRBV28 and J is TRBJ1-3; D perhaps matches TRBD1 (6 bases). V gave up 8 bases and J gave up 3 bases, with 14 bases separating them. Germline CDR1 and CDR2: MDHEN and SYDVKM. This CDR3 has 14 residues. The CDR3 nucleotides read TGTGCCAGCGGTCAGGGGCCTAGTGGAAACACCATATATTTT. Residues: CASGQGPSGNTIYF. The variable domain in full, completed from reference TRBV28 and TRBJ1-3, reads DVKVTQSSRYLVKRTGEKVFLECVQDMDHENMFWYRQDPGLGLRLIYFSYDVKMKEKGDIPEGYSVSREKKERFSLILESASTNQTSMYLCASGQGPSGNTIYFGEGSWLTVV.

The genes are TRBV11-1 and TRBJ2-3, with 8 bases aligning to TRBD1. The CDR3 has 14 residues. Trimming removed 4 bases from V and 2 bases from J; junction bases left unmatched: 2. Looked up from germline, CDR1 is SGHAT and CDR2 is FQDESV (reference sequence). The CDR3 nucleotides read TGTGCCAGCAGCTCGGACAGGGCCACAGATACGCAGTATTTT. Translation gives CASSSDRATDTQYF.

V gene TRBV11-1 combines with J gene TRBJ2-3, with unresolved D. This CDR3 is 12 amino acids long. In germline, CDR1 is SGHAT, CDR2 FQDESV (reference sequence). Trimming took 5 bases from V and 2 from J, leaving 5 bases between them. The CDR3 reads CASSVITDTQYF. The DNA for the CDR3 is TGTGCCAGCAGCGTAATCACAGATACGCAGTATTTT.

The table lists this clone with a few counts. This rearrangement joins TRBV4-3 to TRBJ2-7; D not certain. Germline V CDR1 and CDR2: LGHNA, YSLEER. V dropped 1 base and J dropped 2 bases, with 9 bases sitting between them. The CDR3 runs to 14 residues. CDR3 sequence: CASSQGPVPYEQYF. The CDR3 nucleotides are TGCGCCAGCAGCCAAGGTCCAGTTCCCTACGAGCAGTACTTC.

The chain carries TRBV7-2 and TRBJ1-5; D might be TRBD1 (6 bases). The CDR3 extends over 14 amino acids. V was pared by 1 base and J by 6 bases, with 10 bases between. Per the germline V gene, CDR1 is SGHTA and CDR2 is FQGNSA. For the CDR3, the DNA is TGTGCCAGCAGCTTAGACAGGGAAGCTCAGCCCCAGCATTTT. It translates to CASSLDREAQPQHF.

This chain uses TRBV5-1 with TRBJ2-3; TRBD2 matches at 10 bases. Germline V lookup: CDR1 SGHRS, CDR2 YFSETQ. This CDR3 spans 15 amino acids. The J segment lost 3 bases and the V segment lost 4 bases, leaving 5 bases of the junction unmatched. CDR3 loop: CASSPGTSETDTQYF. In DNA form, the CDR3 reads TGCGCCAGCAGCCCGGGGACTAGCGAGACAGATACGCAGTATTTT.